The rows below give T cell receptor beta chains drawn from one sample of a study of cytotoxic CD8 clonotypes in ibrutinib-treated CLL. Profiling relied on immunoSEQ multiplex PCR, and the TCRdb table lists in-frame clones only, not all of them. This sample has a few hundred thousand clones, with under 75% found just once. Sequencing was performed on PBMCs, taken after 24 months of ibrutinib treatment. Receptor source: a human donor with chronic lymphocytic leukemia. Both conserved end residues are part of each CDR3. A D gene is named only where the DNA matches it firmly. Clone size, where shown, is once, few, many, or a class for clones that have expanded.

v_gene: TRBV6-5
d_gene: .
j_gene: TRBJ2-2
abundance: .
CDR3nt: TGTGCCAGCAGTTACTCCCCCGGGGTCGGGGAGCTGTTTTTT
CDR3aa: CASSYSPGVGELFF

v_gene: TRBV5-1
d_gene: TRBD1
j_gene: TRBJ2-2
abundance: .
CDR3nt: TGCGCCAGCAGCGTGGGAGCTTGGGGACAGGGAAACACCGGGGAGCTGTTTTTT
CDR3aa: CASSVGAWGQGNTGELFF

v_gene: TRBV6-5
d_gene: .
j_gene: TRBJ2-7
abundance: .
CDR3nt: TGTGCCAGCAGTTTCTACCCGACTACAACCTACGAGCAGTACTTC
CDR3aa: CASSFYPTTTYEQYF

v_gene: TRBV29-1
d_gene: .
j_gene: TRBJ1-1
abundance: .
CDR3nt: TGCAGCGTTGAATGGACAGCCTACATGAACACTGAAGCTTTCTTT
CDR3aa: CSVEWTAYMNTEAFF

v_gene: TRBV30
d_gene: .
j_gene: TRBJ2-4
abundance: .
CDR3nt: TGTGCCTGGAGTGTACGGCGGGCCGAAAACATTCAGTACTTC
CDR3aa: CAWSVRRAENIQYF

v_gene: TRBV7-3
d_gene: .
j_gene: TRBJ2-7
abundance: .
CDR3nt: TGTGCCAGCAGCTTAGCGGCAGGTTCCCCCTTCGAGCAGTACTTC
CDR3aa: CASSLAAGSPFEQYF

v_gene: TRBV19
d_gene: TRBD1
j_gene: TRBJ2-7
abundance: few
CDR3nt: TGTGCCAGTACCAAATCGGGACAGAGCTCCTACGAGCAGTACTTC
CDR3aa: CASTKSGQSSYEQYF

v_gene: TRBV27
d_gene: TRBD1
j_gene: TRBJ1-4
abundance: .
CDR3nt: TGTGCCAGCAGTTTTGGGGACAGGGTGGGTGAAAAACTGTTTTTT
CDR3aa: CASSFGDRVGEKLFF

v_gene: TRBV2
d_gene: TRBD2
j_gene: TRBJ2-1
abundance: .
CDR3nt: TGTGCCAGCAGGGCACTAGCGGGAGGGCTGGATGAGCAGTTCTTC
CDR3aa: CASRALAGGLDEQFF

v_gene: TRBV11-2
d_gene: TRBD1
j_gene: TRBJ2-5
abundance: .
CDR3nt: TGTGCCAGCAGCTTAGATGGGACAGGGGAAGAGACCCAGTACTTC
CDR3aa: CASSLDGTGEETQYF

v_gene: TRBV6-1
d_gene: .
j_gene: TRBJ1-1
abundance: few
CDR3nt: TGTGCCAGCACTCGTCCTTTCGACACTGAAGCTTTCTTT
CDR3aa: CASTRPFDTEAFF

v_gene: TRBV15
d_gene: .
j_gene: TRBJ2-3
abundance: once
CDR3nt: TGTGCCACCAGCGGAGAAGTGGGGGCCTTTAGCGGGTTGGATACGCAGTATTTT
CDR3aa: CATSGEVGAFSGLDTQYF

v_gene: TRBV30
d_gene: .
j_gene: TRBJ2-5
abundance: .
CDR3nt: TGTGCCTGGGGCCGGGGACTTGGGCAAGAGACCCAGTACTTC
CDR3aa: CAWGRGLGQETQYF

v_gene: TRBV2
d_gene: .
j_gene: TRBJ2-1
abundance: few
CDR3nt: TGTGCCAGCAGTGTGGGAGTGGAGCAGTTCTTC
CDR3aa: CASSVGVEQFF

v_gene: TRBV6-5
d_gene: TRBD1
j_gene: TRBJ2-3
abundance: .
CDR3nt: TGTGCCAGCAGACGACGGACAGGGGGCGATACGCAGTATTTT
CDR3aa: CASRRRTGGDTQYF

v_gene: TRBV10-3
d_gene: .
j_gene: TRBJ2-3
abundance: .
CDR3nt: TGTGCCATCAGAGTTGAAACGGATACGCAGTATTTT
CDR3aa: CAIRVETDTQYF

v_gene: TRBV11-3
d_gene: TRBD2
j_gene: TRBJ2-3
abundance: .
CDR3nt: TGTGCCAGCAGCCTCCAGACTAGCAAGAGCACAGATACGCAGTATTTT
CDR3aa: CASSLQTSKSTDTQYF

v_gene: TRBV2
d_gene: .
j_gene: TRBJ1-3
abundance: .
CDR3nt: TGTGCCAGCAGTGACGGGCCCGCTGGAAACACCATATATTTT
CDR3aa: CASSDGPAGNTIYF

v_gene: TRBV9
d_gene: .
j_gene: TRBJ2-1
abundance: .
CDR3nt: TGTGCCAGCAGCGCGCCGGGGGCTACCTACAATGAGCAGTTCTTC
CDR3aa: CASSAPGATYNEQFF

v_gene: TRBV4-1
d_gene: TRBD1
j_gene: TRBJ1-2
abundance: .
CDR3nt: TGCGCCAGCAGCCAAGAGGGACAGAGAGGCTACACCTTC
CDR3aa: CASSQEGQRGYTF

v_gene: TRBV4-1
d_gene: .
j_gene: TRBJ2-7
abundance: .
CDR3nt: TGCGCCAGCAGCCAAGAGAACCCATCCTGGGGCGAGCAGTACTTC
CDR3aa: CASSQENPSWGEQYF

v_gene: TRBV29-1
d_gene: .
j_gene: TRBJ1-2
abundance: .
CDR3nt: TGCAGCTATCAGGTCAGCAGGGGCCTCGGCGACCTACCGTCGGGAGGCTACACCTTC
CDR3aa: CSYQVSRGLGDLPSGGYTF

v_gene: TRBV27
d_gene: .
j_gene: TRBJ2-5
abundance: .
CDR3nt: TGTGCCAGCAGTTTGTCGCTATCGGGAGCTCAGGAGACCCAGTACTTC
CDR3aa: CASSLSLSGAQETQYF

v_gene: TRBV19
d_gene: .
j_gene: TRBJ2-2
abundance: .
CDR3nt: TGTGCCAGCCGGGTCTCAATTCTGGGAAGGAACACCGGGGAGCTGTTTTTT
CDR3aa: CASRVSILGRNTGELFF

v_gene: TRBV5-1
d_gene: .
j_gene: TRBJ2-5
abundance: few
CDR3nt: TGCGCCAGCAGCTTCCACGGGCAGACTCAAGAGACCCAGTACTTC
CDR3aa: CASSFHGQTQETQYF

v_gene: TRBV6-5
d_gene: .
j_gene: TRBJ2-1
abundance: .
CDR3nt: TGTGCCAGCAGTTACTCGGAAAGGGCTTCTGGTGAGCAGTTCTTC
CDR3aa: CASSYSERASGEQFF

v_gene: TRBV20-1
d_gene: .
j_gene: TRBJ2-7
abundance: .
CDR3nt: TGCAGTGCTAGAGATGCAAACGAGCAGTACTTC
CDR3aa: CSARDANEQYF

v_gene: TRBV7-9
d_gene: .
j_gene: TRBJ1-1
abundance: .
CDR3nt: TGTGCCAGCAACGCACCCTCAGGGCTCAACACTGAAGCTTTCTTT
CDR3aa: CASNAPSGLNTEAFF

v_gene: TRBV21-1
d_gene: .
j_gene: TRBJ1-5
abundance: .
CDR3nt: TGTGCCAGCAGCAAAGGGTTAGGGGGTCGTAGCAATCAGCCCCAGCATTTT
CDR3aa: CASSKGLGGRSNQPQHF

v_gene: TRBV18
d_gene: .
j_gene: TRBJ2-7
abundance: .
CDR3nt: TGTGCCAGCTCCGAACAGAGCTCCTACGAGCAGTACTTC
CDR3aa: CASSEQSSYEQYF

v_gene: TRBV18
d_gene: .
j_gene: TRBJ2-3
abundance: .
CDR3nt: TGTGCCAGCTCACCCCCCAGTGCAGATACGCAGTATTTT
CDR3aa: CASSPPSADTQYF

v_gene: TRBV30
d_gene: .
j_gene: TRBJ1-3
abundance: .
CDR3nt: TGTGCCACCCGTCCGAGCAGCTCTGGAAACACCATATATTTT
CDR3aa: CATRPSSSGNTIYF

v_gene: TRBV28
d_gene: .
j_gene: TRBJ2-5
abundance: .
CDR3nt: TGTGCCTCCTGGGGGTGGGAGAAAGAGACCCAGTACTTC
CDR3aa: CASWGWEKETQYF

v_gene: TRBV7-3
d_gene: TRBD2
j_gene: TRBJ2-3
abundance: .
CDR3nt: TGTGCCAGCAGCAAGCTAGCGGGAGGGCCCACAGATACGCAGTATTTT
CDR3aa: CASSKLAGGPTDTQYF

v_gene: TRBV6-5
d_gene: .
j_gene: TRBJ1-5
abundance: .
CDR3nt: TGTGCCAGCAGTGCCTGGGACAAAGGTCAGCCCCAGCATTTT
CDR3aa: CASSAWDKGQPQHF

v_gene: TRBV7-8
d_gene: TRBD1
j_gene: TRBJ2-7
abundance: .
CDR3nt: TGTGCCAGCAGCTCAGCGGGACAGGGCATCTACGAGCAGTACTTC
CDR3aa: CASSSAGQGIYEQYF

v_gene: TRBV5-1
d_gene: TRBD1
j_gene: TRBJ2-7
abundance: .
CDR3nt: TGCGCCAGCAGCTTGTCGGGACAGGGCTACGAGCAGTACTTC
CDR3aa: CASSLSGQGYEQYF

v_gene: TRBV5-1
d_gene: TRBD1
j_gene: TRBJ1-1
abundance: .
CDR3nt: TGCGCCAGCAGCTTGGAGTTAGGGACAGAGAACACTGAAGCTTTCTTT
CDR3aa: CASSLELGTENTEAFF

v_gene: TRBV7-9
d_gene: .
j_gene: TRBJ1-1
abundance: few
CDR3nt: TGTGCCAGCAGCTGGGGGGTCACTGAAGCTTTCTTT
CDR3aa: CASSWGVTEAFF

v_gene: TRBV6-4
d_gene: .
j_gene: TRBJ2-5
abundance: .
CDR3nt: TGTGCCAACAAGACCCAGTACTTC
CDR3aa: CANKTQYF

v_gene: TRBV6-6
d_gene: TRBD2
j_gene: TRBJ2-1
abundance: once
CDR3nt: TGTGCCAGCAGTACCGGACTAGCGGGGTCCTACAATGAGCAGTTCTTC
CDR3aa: CASSTGLAGSYNEQFF

v_gene: TRBV7-9
d_gene: TRBD1
j_gene: TRBJ1-5
abundance: once
CDR3nt: TGTGCCAGCAGCGCCAGGGGACAGCCTGATCAGCCCCAGCATTTT
CDR3aa: CASSARGQPDQPQHF

v_gene: TRBV19
d_gene: TRBD1
j_gene: TRBJ2-1
abundance: .
CDR3nt: TGTGCCAGTAGACCCGGGACAGGGGGCTACAATGAGCAGTTCTTC
CDR3aa: CASRPGTGGYNEQFF

v_gene: TRBV27
d_gene: .
j_gene: TRBJ1-5
abundance: .
CDR3nt: TGTGCCAGCAGCCGCCAAGAGTATCAGCCCCAGCATTTT
CDR3aa: CASSRQEYQPQHF

v_gene: TRBV27
d_gene: .
j_gene: TRBJ2-7
abundance: .
CDR3nt: TGTGCCAGCACCACTCTCCCGGGACAACACGAGCAGTACTTC
CDR3aa: CASTTLPGQHEQYF

v_gene: TRBV10-3
d_gene: TRBD2
j_gene: TRBJ2-7
abundance: .
CDR3nt: TGTGCCATCAGTCCAACTTTAGCGGGAGGGTCCTACGAGCAGTACTTC
CDR3aa: CAISPTLAGGSYEQYF

v_gene: TRBV6-5
d_gene: .
j_gene: TRBJ1-5
abundance: few
CDR3nt: TGTGCCAGCAAACGGGGGAACCAGCCCCAGCATTTT
CDR3aa: CASKRGNQPQHF

v_gene: TRBV28
d_gene: .
j_gene: TRBJ1-5
abundance: .
CDR3nt: TGTGCCAGCAGGTTGAGGGGATTGGGACGGCTCAATCAGCCCCAGCATTTT
CDR3aa: CASRLRGLGRLNQPQHF

v_gene: TRBV12-5
d_gene: .
j_gene: TRBJ2-1
abundance: .
CDR3nt: TGTGCTAGTGGTTTGGCGAGGGGCGGGCAGTTCTTC
CDR3aa: CASGLARGGQFF

v_gene: TRBV19
d_gene: .
j_gene: TRBJ2-5
abundance: .
CDR3nt: TGTGCCAGTAGTGTCCCCCAAGAGACCCAGTACTTC
CDR3aa: CASSVPQETQYF